This T cell receptor beta chain was retrieved from a study of CD8 T cells in ankylosing spondylitis. Germline CDR1 is SGDLS and CDR2 is YYNGEE. This CDR3 has 14 amino acids. The V and J ends lost 4 bases and 2 bases respectively, with 9 bases between them. This clonotype was found a few times. As yet, its antigen is unknown. The study's findings and limits: What seemed typical of ankylosing spondylitis blood was a TCR beta motif built from fewer than ten highly homologous variants. As reported, disease-linked clones showed significant enrichment in matched ankylosing spondylitis synovial fluid.

TCRdb re-called the 5' RACE reads with MiXCR, one entry per CDR3 protein. The sample lists approximately 220,000 distinct CDR3 sequences, about 17% occurring once. This receptor was taken from a male donor with ankylosing spondylitis. The chain has TRBV9 and TRBJ2-2; weak D call: TRBD1 (5 bases). Sequences were obtained from blood, either unsorted or a sorted T cell fraction (not recorded which). The CDR3 nucleotides read TGTGCCAGCAGCTGGACAACCAACACCGGGGAGCTGTTTTTT. Residues: CASSWTTNTGELFF.